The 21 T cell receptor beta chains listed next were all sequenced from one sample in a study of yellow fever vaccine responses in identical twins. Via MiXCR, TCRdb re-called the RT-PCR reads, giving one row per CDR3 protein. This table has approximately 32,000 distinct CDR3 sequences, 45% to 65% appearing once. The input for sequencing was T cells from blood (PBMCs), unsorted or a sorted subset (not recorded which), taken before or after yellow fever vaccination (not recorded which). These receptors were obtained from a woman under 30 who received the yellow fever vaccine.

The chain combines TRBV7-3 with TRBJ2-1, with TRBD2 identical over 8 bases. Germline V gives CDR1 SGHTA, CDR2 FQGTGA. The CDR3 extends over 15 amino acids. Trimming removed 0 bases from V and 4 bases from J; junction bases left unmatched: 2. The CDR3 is CASSLTAGEYNEQFF. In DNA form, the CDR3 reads TGTGCCAGCAGCTTAACAGCGGGAGAGTACAATGAGCAGTTCTTC.

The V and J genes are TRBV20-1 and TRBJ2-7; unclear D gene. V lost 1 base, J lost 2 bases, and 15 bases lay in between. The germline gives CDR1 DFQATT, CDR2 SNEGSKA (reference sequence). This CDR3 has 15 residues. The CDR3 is CSARVPRTAAYEQYF. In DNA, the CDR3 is TGCAGTGCTAGAGTACCTCGGACCGCGGCCTACGAGCAGTACTTC.

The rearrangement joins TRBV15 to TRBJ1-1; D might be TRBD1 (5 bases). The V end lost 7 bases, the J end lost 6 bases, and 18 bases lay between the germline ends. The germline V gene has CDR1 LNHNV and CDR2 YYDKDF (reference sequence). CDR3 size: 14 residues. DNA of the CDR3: TGTGCCACCACCCCAGTCTATGGGGACGCTGAAGCTTTCTTT. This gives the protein CATTPVYGDAEAFF.

For the CDR3, the DNA is TGTGCCAGCTCACCTCTGGAGAGCTCCTACGAGCAGTACGTC. Translating it yields CASSPLESSYEQYV. The chain uses TRBV18 and TRBJ2-7; D gene uncertain. The V gene's germline CDR1 is KGHSH and CDR2 LQKENI. V was shortened by 3 bases and J by 0 bases, with 9 bases between the two germline ends. The CDR3 has 14 amino acids.

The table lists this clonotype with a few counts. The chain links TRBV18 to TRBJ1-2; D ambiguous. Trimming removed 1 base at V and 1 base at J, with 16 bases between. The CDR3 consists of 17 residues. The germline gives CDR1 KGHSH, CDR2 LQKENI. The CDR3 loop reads CASSPRFGAEYNYGYTF. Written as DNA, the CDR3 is TGTGCCAGCTCACCACGATTTGGAGCTGAATATAACTATGGCTACACCTTC.

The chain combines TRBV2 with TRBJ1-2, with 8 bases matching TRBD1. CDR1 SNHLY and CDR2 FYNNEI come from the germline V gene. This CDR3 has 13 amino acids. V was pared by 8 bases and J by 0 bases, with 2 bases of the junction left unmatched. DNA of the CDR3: TGTGCCAGCCCACAGGGGGCTAACTATGGCTACACCTTC. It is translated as CASPQGANYGYTF.

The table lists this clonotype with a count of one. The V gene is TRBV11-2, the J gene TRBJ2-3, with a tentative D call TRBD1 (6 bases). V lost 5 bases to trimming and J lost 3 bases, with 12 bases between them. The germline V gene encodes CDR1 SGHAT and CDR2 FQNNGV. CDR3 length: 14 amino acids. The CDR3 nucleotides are TGTGCCAGCAGCCCGAGGACAGAGACAGATACGCAGTATTTT. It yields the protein CASSPRTETDTQYF.

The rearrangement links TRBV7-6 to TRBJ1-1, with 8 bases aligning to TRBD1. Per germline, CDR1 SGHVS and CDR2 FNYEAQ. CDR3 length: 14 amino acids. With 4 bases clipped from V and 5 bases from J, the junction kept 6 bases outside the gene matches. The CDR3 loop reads CASSSDRGWTEAFF. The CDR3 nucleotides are TGTGCCAGCAGCTCCGACAGGGGATGGACTGAAGCTTTCTTT.

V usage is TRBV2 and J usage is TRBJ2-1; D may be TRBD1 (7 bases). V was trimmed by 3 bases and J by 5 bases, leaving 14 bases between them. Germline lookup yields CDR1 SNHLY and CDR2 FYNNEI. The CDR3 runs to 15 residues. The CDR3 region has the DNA TGTGCCAGCAGTGAGGGCGGGACAGCCAACAATGAGCAGTTCTTC. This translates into CASSEGGTANNEQFF.

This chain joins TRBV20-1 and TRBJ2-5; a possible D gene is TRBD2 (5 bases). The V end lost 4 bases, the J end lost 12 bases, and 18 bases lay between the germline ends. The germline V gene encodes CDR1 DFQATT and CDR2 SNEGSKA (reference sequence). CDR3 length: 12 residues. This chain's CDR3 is CSATSGEGVKYF. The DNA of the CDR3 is TGCAGTGCTACCTCTGGAGAGGGTGTAAAGTACTTC.

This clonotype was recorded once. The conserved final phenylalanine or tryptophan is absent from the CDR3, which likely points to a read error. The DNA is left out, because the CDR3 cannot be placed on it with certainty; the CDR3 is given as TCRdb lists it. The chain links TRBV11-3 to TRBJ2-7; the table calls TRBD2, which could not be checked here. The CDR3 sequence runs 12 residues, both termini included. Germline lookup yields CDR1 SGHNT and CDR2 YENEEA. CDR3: CASSGGGGTPSY.

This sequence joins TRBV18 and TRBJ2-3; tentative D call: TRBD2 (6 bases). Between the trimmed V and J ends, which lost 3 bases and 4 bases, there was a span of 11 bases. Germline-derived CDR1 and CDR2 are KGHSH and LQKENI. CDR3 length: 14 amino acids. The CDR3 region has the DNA TGTGCCAGCTCACCGACCGGGAGCCCAGATACGCAGTATTTT. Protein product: CASSPTGSPDTQYF.

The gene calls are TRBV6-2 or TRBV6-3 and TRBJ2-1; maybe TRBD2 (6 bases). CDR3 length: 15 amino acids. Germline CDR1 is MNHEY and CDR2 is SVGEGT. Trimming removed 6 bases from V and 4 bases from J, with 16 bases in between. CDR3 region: CASRIRREPYNEQFF. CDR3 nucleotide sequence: TGTGCCAGCAGGATAAGGCGGGAACCTTACAATGAGCAGTTCTTC.

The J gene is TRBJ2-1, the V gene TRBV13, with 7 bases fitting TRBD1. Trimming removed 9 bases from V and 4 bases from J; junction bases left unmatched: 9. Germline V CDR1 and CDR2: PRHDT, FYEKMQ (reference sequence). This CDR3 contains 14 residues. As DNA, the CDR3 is TGTGCCAGTAAGACAGGGACGGGATACAATGAGCAGTTCTTC. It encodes CASKTGTGYNEQFF.

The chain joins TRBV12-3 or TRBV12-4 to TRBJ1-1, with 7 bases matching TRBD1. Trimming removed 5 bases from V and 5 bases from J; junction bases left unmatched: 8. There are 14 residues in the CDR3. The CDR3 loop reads CASSPTGEGTEAFF. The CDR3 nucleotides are TGTGCCAGCAGTCCCACAGGGGAGGGGACTGAAGCTTTCTTT.

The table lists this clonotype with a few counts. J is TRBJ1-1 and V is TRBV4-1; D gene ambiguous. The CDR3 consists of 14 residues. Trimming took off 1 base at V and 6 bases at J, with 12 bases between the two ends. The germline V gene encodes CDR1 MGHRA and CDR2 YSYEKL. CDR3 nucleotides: TGCGCCAGCAGCCAAGGAATGTCGGTCGCTGAAGCTTTCTTT. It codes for CASSQGMSVAEAFF.

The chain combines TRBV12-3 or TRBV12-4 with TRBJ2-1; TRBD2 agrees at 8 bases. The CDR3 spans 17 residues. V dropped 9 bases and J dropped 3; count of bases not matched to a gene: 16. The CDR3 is CASTLSSGSRNYNEQFF. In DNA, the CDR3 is TGTGCCAGTACCCTGTCAAGCGGGAGTCGTAACTACAATGAGCAGTTCTTC.

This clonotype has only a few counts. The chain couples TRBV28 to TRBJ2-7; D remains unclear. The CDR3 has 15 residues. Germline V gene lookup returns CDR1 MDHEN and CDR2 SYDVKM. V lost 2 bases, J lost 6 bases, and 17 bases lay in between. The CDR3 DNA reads TGTGCCAGCAGTTTAGATGCGTCAGCGCCTGGCGAGCAGTACTTC. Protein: CASSLDASAPGEQYF.

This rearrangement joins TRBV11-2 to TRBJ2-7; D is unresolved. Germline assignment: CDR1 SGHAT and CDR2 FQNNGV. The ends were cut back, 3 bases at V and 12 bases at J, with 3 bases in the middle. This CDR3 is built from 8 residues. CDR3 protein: CASSFPYF. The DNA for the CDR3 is TGTGCCAGCAGCTTTCCGTACTTC.

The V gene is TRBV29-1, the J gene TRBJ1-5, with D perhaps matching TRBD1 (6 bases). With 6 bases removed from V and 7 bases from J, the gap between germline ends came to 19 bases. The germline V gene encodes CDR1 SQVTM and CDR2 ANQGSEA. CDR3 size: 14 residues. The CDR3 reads CSVRSGGAQQPQHF. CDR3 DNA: TGCAGCGTCCGATCCGGGGGGGCCCAACAGCCCCAGCATTTT.

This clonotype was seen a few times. DNA of the CDR3: TGTGCCAGCAGCTTATATCAGAGCGACTATGGCTACACCTTC. Amino acids: CASSLYQSDYGYTF. The genes are TRBV11-3 and TRBJ1-2; D unclear. Per germline, CDR1 SGHNT and CDR2 YENEEA. The CDR3 covers 14 residues. V lost 2 bases to trimming and J lost 3 bases, with 10 bases between them.